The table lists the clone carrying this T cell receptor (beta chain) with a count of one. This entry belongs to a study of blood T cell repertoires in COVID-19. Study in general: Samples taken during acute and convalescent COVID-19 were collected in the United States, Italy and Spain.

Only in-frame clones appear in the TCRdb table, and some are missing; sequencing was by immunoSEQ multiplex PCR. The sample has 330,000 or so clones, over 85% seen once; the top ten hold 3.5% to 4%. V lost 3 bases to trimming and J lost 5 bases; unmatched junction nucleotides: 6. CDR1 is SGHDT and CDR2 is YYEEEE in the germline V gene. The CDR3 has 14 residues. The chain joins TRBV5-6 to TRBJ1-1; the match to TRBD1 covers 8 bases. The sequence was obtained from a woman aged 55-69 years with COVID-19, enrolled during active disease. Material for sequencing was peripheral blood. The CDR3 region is CASSYRGRGTEAFF. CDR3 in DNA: TGTGCCAGCAGCTACAGGGGGAGGGGGACTGAAGCTTTCTTT.